Each of the 21 T cell receptor beta chains below was sequenced from the same sample in a study of esophageal squamous cell carcinoma under preoperative chemotherapy. TCRdb reprocessed the PCR reads with MiXCR, giving one entry per CDR3 protein. Altogether about 32,000 distinct CDR3 sequences are present, around 50% being singletons, with the ten largest covering roughly 20%. Time point: after preoperative PTX-NDP chemotherapy. Sample collection occurred from a patient given preoperative chemotherapy. The source of these receptors is a human donor with esophageal squamous cell carcinoma. The donor label of this sample is uncertain.

This clonotype was detected only a few times. The V and J genes are TRBV6-4 and TRBJ2-5, with 13 bases aligning to TRBD2. Judging by the DNA end, TRBJ2-1 fits better; the J call may be wrong. Germline assignment: CDR1 MRHNA and CDR2 SNTAGT. The CDR3 length is 15 residues. As DNA, the CDR3 is TGTGCCAGCAGTGACGGACTAGCGGGGGACAATGAGCAGTTCTTC. Amino acids: CASSDGLAGDNEQFF.

The rearrangement joins TRBV11-3 to TRBJ2-1, with 10 bases lining up with TRBD2. The V and J ends lost 7 bases and 9 bases, in that order; junction bases with no gene match: 6. Germline CDR1 and CDR2: SGHNT and YENEEA. This CDR3 region has 13 residues. In DNA, the CDR3 is TGTGCCAGCAAACCTAGCGGGAGTTTTGAGCAGTTCTTC. This translates into CASKPSGSFEQFF.

Regarding this clonotype: An end of the junction differs from the germline gene, which may be a read error. The V and J genes are TRBV7-7 and TRBJ2-3, with D possibly TRBD2 on 6 matching bases. The CDR3 is made up of 13 amino acids. Germline V lookup: CDR1 SSHAT, CDR2 FNYEAQ (reference sequence). The CDR3 loop is CVTSLAAKNIQYF. The CDR3 nucleotides are TGCGTTACCAGCTTAGCGGCCAAAAACATTCAGTATTTT.

Remarks on this clonotype: Compared with germline, one end of the junction differs, possibly owing to a read error. The chain is built from TRBV7-2 and TRBJ2-3; 8 nucleotides match TRBD2. CDR1 and CDR2 from the germline V gene are SGHTA and FQGNSA. This CDR3 is built from 17 residues. CDR3 nucleotide sequence: TGTGCCAGTGGCCTGGGACTAGAGGGTGTGAACACAGAGACGCTGTATTTT. Translation: CASGLGLEGVNTETLYF.

The chain carries TRBV6-1 and TRBJ2-5, with D unclear. The CDR3 extends over 15 amino acids. From germline, CDR1 is MNHNS and CDR2 SASEGT. V shed 5 bases and J shed 1 base, with 14 bases lying between them. CDR3 sequence (DNA): TGTGCCAGCAGTACCCCAACCCGCGGCCAAGAGACCCAGTACTTC. Residues: CASSTPTRGQETQYF.

Details on this clonotype: An end of the junction differs from the germline gene, which may be a read error. The chain recombines TRBV7-8 with TRBJ2-1; D not certain. Germline loops: CDR1 SGHVS, CDR2 FQNEAQ. CDR3 length equals 12 residues. The CDR3 DNA follows: TGTGCCAGGGCTGTAGAAACAGATACGCAGTATTTC. It translates to CARAVETDTQYF.

The gene calls are TRBV6-1 and TRBJ2-3; a possible D gene is TRBD2 (5 bases). V lost 8 bases and J lost 11, with 14 bases in between. Per germline, CDR1 MNHNS and CDR2 SASEGT. The CDR3 covers 11 residues. The CDR3 sequence is CASVGTGKQYF. CDR3 sequence (DNA): TGTGCCAGCGTAGGCACCGGGAAGCAGTATTTT.

This clonotype was counted only a few times. The chain is built from TRBV12-3 or TRBV12-4 and TRBJ1-6; D uncertain. This CDR3 has 13 residues. V lost 5 bases and J 7 bases, leaving 9 bases between the germline ends. The CDR3, as DNA: TGTGCCAGCAGTCCGGGAAAGAATTCACCCCTCCACTTT. This encodes CASSPGKNSPLHF.

The chain couples TRBV12-3 or TRBV12-4 to TRBJ2-2; 9 nucleotides align to TRBD2. Trimming at V came to 1 base and at J to 1 base, leaving 1 base not matched to a gene. The CDR3 consists of 16 residues. The CDR3 sequence is CASSLEAGGNTGELFF. The DNA of the CDR3 is TGTGCCAGCAGTTTAGAAGCGGGAGGGAACACCGGGGAGCTGTTTTTT.

This clonotype was picked up a small number of times. V gene TRBV7-8 combines with J gene TRBJ2-5, with TRBD2 matching over 10 bases. CDR3 length: 16 amino acids. After removal of 3 bases from V and 4 bases from J, the junction contained 8 bases not matched to a gene. The germline V gene has CDR1 SGHVS and CDR2 FQNEAQ. The CDR3 loop reads CASSFPLAGALETQYF. CDR3 DNA: TGTGCCAGCAGCTTCCCTCTAGCGGGGGCCCTAGAGACCCAGTACTTC.

This clonotype was picked up a small number of times. V gene TRBV28 combines with J gene TRBJ2-7; 9 bases are shared with TRBD1. CDR3 length: 19 residues. Germline assignment: CDR1 MDHEN and CDR2 SYDVKM. V lost 6 bases and J lost 2; bases outside the gene matches: 20. The DNA for the CDR3 is TGTGCCAGCAGCAAACTAGGGACAGGGCAGACTGGCTTTACCTACGAGCAGTACTTC. This translates into CASSKLGTGQTGFTYEQYF.

As concerns this clonotype: Its ends do not fully match the called genes, so a read error is possible. The chain couples TRBV7-8 to TRBJ2-4, with D possibly being TRBD2 (6 bases). The CDR3 loop spans 16 amino acids. Germline V gene sequence: CDR1 SGHVS, CDR2 FQNEAQ. The CDR3 sequence: CASRNLAGWAKNIQYF. The CDR3 coding sequence is TGTGCGAGCCGCAACCTGGCGGGGTGGGCCAAAAACATTCAGTATTTC.

The J gene is TRBJ2-1, the V gene TRBV7-2; 8 bases line up with TRBD2. The germline gives CDR1 SGHTA, CDR2 FQGNSA. The CDR3 spans 14 residues. The J segment lost 9 bases and the V segment lost 5 bases, leaving 9 bases of the junction unmatched. In DNA, the CDR3 is TGTGCCAGCAGCCGAGCGGGAGTCGGGGTTGAGCAGTTCTTC. This gives the protein CASSRAGVGVEQFF.

The chain is built from TRBV7-2 and TRBJ2-5; 7 bases are shared with TRBD2. This CDR3 spans 13 amino acids. After removal of 4 bases from V and 5 bases from J, the junction contained 4 bases not matched to a gene. Germline CDR1 is SGHTA and CDR2 is FQGNSA. The CDR3 sequence: CASSSSAGETQYF. The CDR3 coding sequence is TGTGCCAGCAGCTCATCAGCGGGGGAGACCCAGTACTTC.

The sample holds many counts of this clonotype. The CDR3 here is CASSLDLAEGTQYF. DNA of the CDR3: TGTGCCAGCAGCTTAGACCTAGCGGAAGGGACCCAGTACTTC. V usage is TRBV7-2 and J usage is TRBJ2-5; 7 bases agree with TRBD2. This CDR3 is 14 amino acids long. Germline V CDR1 and CDR2: SGHTA, FQGNSA. Germline trimming cut 1 base from V and 7 bases from J; bases unmatched to any gene: 6.

Regarding this clonotype: An end of the junction differs from the germline gene, which may be a read error. This rearrangement joins TRBV7-8 to TRBJ2-4; TRBD2 matches at 8 bases. Germline V CDR1 and CDR2: SGHVS, FQNEAQ. This CDR3 region has 16 residues. CDR3 in amino acids: CACSNLGRGANDTQYF. The CDR3, as DNA: TGTGCCTGCAGCAACTTGGGGCGGGGGGCCAATGACACGCAGTACTTC.

The chain is built from TRBV7-2 and TRBJ2-1; TRBD2 is a possible D gene (6 bases). TRBJ2-7 explains the end of the DNA better; the J call may be wrong. CDR1 is SGHTA, CDR2 FQGNSA, per germline. The CDR3 has 15 residues. Here the CDR3 DNA reads TGTGCCAGCAGCTCGTTGGCGGGGAGGCGCGATAAGCAGTACTTC. This encodes CASSSLAGRRDKQYF.

This clonotype was seen at least ten times. A read error may account for a junction end that differs from germline. This chain connects TRBV11-2 to TRBJ1-1; D gene unclear. Germline V CDR1 and CDR2: SGHAT, FQNNGV. This CDR3 region has 13 residues. The CDR3 DNA reads as TGTGCCAGCAGCTTAGCCGCCGGTACTGGAGCTTTCTTT. It encodes CASSLAAGTGAFF.

The chain couples TRBV18 to TRBJ2-2, with 7 positions matching TRBD1. V gave up 3 bases and J gave up 7 bases; unmatched junction bases: 8. The CDR3 totals 15 residues. Germline CDR1 and CDR2: KGHSH and LQKENI. Here the CDR3 reads CASSPYMGTDGELFF. The CDR3 DNA is TGTGCCAGCTCACCCTACATGGGGACAGACGGGGAGCTGTTTTTT.

The rearrangement links TRBV6-1 to TRBJ1-1, with D tentatively TRBD1 (5 bases). CDR1 and CDR2 (germline): MNHNS, SASEGT. The CDR3 spans 12 residues. The V gene lost 6 bases and the J gene lost 3 bases, with 8 bases spanning the gap. For the CDR3, the DNA is TGTGCCAGCAGCACAGGATACACTGAAGCTTTCTTT. Protein sequence: CASSTGYTEAFF.

The chain couples TRBV7-9 to TRBJ2-1, with D perhaps matching TRBD2 (5 bases). The CDR3 consists of 16 residues. Deletions cut 2 bases from V and 7 bases from J, with 18 bases between. The V gene's germline CDR1 is SEHNR and CDR2 FQNEAQ (reference sequence). CDR3 amino acids: CASSLTSYPIANEQFF. Here the CDR3 DNA reads TGTGCCAGCAGCTTAACTAGTTACCCAATCGCAAATGAGCAGTTCTTC.